This T cell receptor beta chain was recorded in a study of blood T cell repertoires in COVID-19. Study as a whole: The study drew acute and convalescent COVID-19 samples from the United States, Italy and Spain.

Sequencing was performed with immunoSEQ multiplex PCR; in TCRdb, only in-frame clones are kept and a portion is missing. The repertoire holds about 150,000 clones, with 86% as singletons. The CDR3 is made up of 14 amino acids. Germline V lookup: CDR1 MNHEY, CDR2 SVGAGI. The ends lost 6 bases at V and 2 bases at J; junction bases unmatched: 6. The sequencing input was peripheral blood. The rearrangement uses TRBV6-5 and TRBJ1-2; 7 bases agree with TRBD1. This clonotype originated in a woman aged 70 to 79 with acute or convalescent COVID-19. The CDR3 region has the DNA TGTGCCAGCAGAAGACAGGGAGTAAACTATGGCTACACCTTC. Translation gives CASRRQGVNYGYTF.